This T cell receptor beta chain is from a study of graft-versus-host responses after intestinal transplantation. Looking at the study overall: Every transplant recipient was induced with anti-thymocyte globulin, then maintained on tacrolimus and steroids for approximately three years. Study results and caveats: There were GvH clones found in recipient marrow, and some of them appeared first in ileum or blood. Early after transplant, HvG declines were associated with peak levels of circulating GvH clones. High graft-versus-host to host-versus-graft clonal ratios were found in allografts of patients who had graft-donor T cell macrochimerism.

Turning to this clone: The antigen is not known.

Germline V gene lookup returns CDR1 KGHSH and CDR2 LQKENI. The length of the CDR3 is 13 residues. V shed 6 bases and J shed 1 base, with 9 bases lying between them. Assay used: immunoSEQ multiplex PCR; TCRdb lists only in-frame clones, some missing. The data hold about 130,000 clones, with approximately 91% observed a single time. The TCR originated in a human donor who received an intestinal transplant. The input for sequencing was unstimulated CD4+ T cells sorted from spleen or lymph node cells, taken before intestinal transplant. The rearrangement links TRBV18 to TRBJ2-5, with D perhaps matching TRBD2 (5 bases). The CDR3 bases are TGTGCCAGCTCCTCCGGGATCCAAGAGACCCAGTACTTC. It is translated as CASSSGIQETQYF.